The rows below give T cell receptor beta chains drawn from one sample of a study of post-analysis software for immune sequencing data. TCRdb recomputed calls from the PCR reads with MiXCR, one row per CDR3 protein. Of about half a million distinct CDR3 sequences in the sample, 34% were seen once. Specimen: blood. The receptors derive from a girl younger than 18 with multiple sclerosis. Both conserved end residues are part of each CDR3. A D gene is named only where the DNA matches it firmly. Some rows mark clone size as missing; the rest say once, few, many or name a class of expanded clone.

j_call d_call clone_size v_call cdr3_aa cdr3_nt
TRBJ2-3 - few TRBV24-1 CATSDSHPDTQYF TGTGCCACCAGTGATTCACACCCGGATACGCAGTATTTT
TRBJ2-7 - - TRBV7-2 CASSLSQSVVYEQYF TGTGCCAGCAGCTTATCGCAGAGCGTGGTGTACGAGCAGTACTTC
TRBJ2-7 - few TRBV2 CASSEYGSSYEQYF TGTGCCAGCAGTGAGTACGGGAGCTCCTACGAGCAGTACTTC
TRBJ2-7 - few TRBV6-5 CASSYLRGGYEQYF TGTGCCAGCAGTTACCTCAGGGGGGGATACGAGCAGTACTTC
TRBJ2-5 - - TRBV12-3/TRBV12-4 CASMGSVGSFGTTTPYRETQYF TGTGCCAGCATGGGTTCGGTGGGCAGTTTTGGAACGACTACTCCCTACCGGGAGACCCAGTACTTC
TRBJ2-7 - - TRBV7-9 CASSSGTPNYEQYF TGTGCCAGCAGCTCCGGGACACCCAACTACGAGCAGTACTTC
TRBJ1-5 TRBD1 - TRBV7-8 CASSKDRASNQPQHF TGTGCCAGCAGCAAAGACAGGGCGAGCAATCAGCCCCAGCATTTT
TRBJ2-7 TRBD1 - TRBV20-1 CSARKPRDRAYEQYF TGCAGTGCTAGAAAACCCCGGGACAGGGCGTACGAGCAGTACTTC
TRBJ1-1 TRBD1 few TRBV29-1 CSASGQRLNTEAFF TGCAGCGCTTCGGGACAGCGATTGAACACTGAAGCTTTCTTT
TRBJ2-7 TRBD2 few TRBV11-2 CASSFSGTSGVYEQYF TGTGCCAGCAGCTTTTCCGGGACTAGCGGGGTGTACGAGCAGTACTTC
TRBJ1-2 - - TRBV20-1 CSARDPTGFRGYTF TGCAGTGCTAGAGATCCGACGGGATTCCGGGGCTACACCTTC
TRBJ2-3 - - TRBV20-1 CSAMIDRGVSDTQYF TGCAGTGCTATGATTGACAGAGGGGTATCAGATACGCAGTATTTT
TRBJ2-3 - few TRBV12-3/TRBV12-4 CASSFLPGASTDTQYF TGTGCCAGCAGTTTTCTCCCGGGGGCTAGCACAGATACGCAGTATTTT
TRBJ2-7 TRBD1 - TRBV5-5 CASSFKGTGDEQYF TGTGCCAGCAGCTTTAAAGGGACAGGGGACGAGCAGTACTTC
TRBJ2-3 TRBD2 - TRBV20-1 CSASPGGEADTQYF TGCAGTGCTAGTCCGGGGGGTGAGGCAGATACGCAGTATTTT
TRBJ2-5 - few TRBV27 CASSLSSGEETQYF TGTGCCAGCAGTCTAAGCTCGGGAGAAGAGACCCAGTACTTC
TRBJ1-2 TRBD1 - TRBV20-1 CSARGQGSGYTF TGCAGTGCTAGGGGACAGGGCTCTGGCTACACCTTC
TRBJ2-2 - - TRBV9 CASSVELRSGELFF TGTGCCAGCAGCGTAGAATTGAGGTCCGGGGAGCTGTTTTTT
TRBJ2-3 TRBD2 few TRBV7-3 CASSPGGGLGDTQYF TGTGCCAGCAGCCCCGGGGGGGGCCTAGGAGATACGCAGTATTTT
TRBJ2-5 - few TRBV20-1 CSARDYTRQETQYF TGCAGTGCTAGGGACTACACACGACAAGAGACCCAGTACTTC
TRBJ1-5 - few TRBV12-3/TRBV12-4 CASSLMGGDQPQHF TGTGCCAGCAGTTTAATGGGGGGGGATCAGCCCCAGCATTTT
TRBJ2-3 TRBD2 - TRBV20-1 CSANPTSYSTDTQYF TGCAGTGCTAACCCGACTAGCTACAGCACAGATACGCAGTATTTT
TRBJ1-1 - few TRBV5-1 CASSVGGMDTEAFF TGCGCCAGCAGCGTCGGGGGGATGGACACTGAAGCTTTCTTT
TRBJ2-1 TRBD2 - TRBV5-1 CASTLMGLAGGSSYNEQFF TGCGCCAGCACCTTGATGGGACTAGCGGGGGGAAGCTCCTACAATGAGCAGTTCTTC
TRBJ2-1 - few TRBV6-1 CASIFVAGEQFF TGTGCCAGCATTTTTGTGGCAGGGGAGCAGTTCTTC
TRBJ1-2 - - TRBV12-3/TRBV12-4 CASSYVQGYTF TGTGCCAGCAGTTACGTCCAGGGCTACACCTTC
TRBJ2-1 - few TRBV6-2/TRBV6-3 CASSPSVNEQFF TGTGCCAGCAGTCCCTCGGTGAATGAGCAGTTCTTC
TRBJ2-1 - - TRBV3-1 CASSLTGLVHEQFF TGTGCCAGCAGCCTTACTGGTCTAGTACACGAGCAGTTCTTC
TRBJ1-2 - few TRBV12-3/TRBV12-4 CAITVAGGVYGYTF TGTGCCATTACCGTCGCTGGGGGGGTCTATGGCTACACCTTC